A single sample gave rise to the 4 T cell receptor beta chains below, sequenced in a study of blood T cells in healthy people across ages. Together with a sample-barcoded 5' primer, a J-beta primer mix was included in a second PCR lasting about 6 to 11 cycles. TCRdb processed the 5' RACE reads anew with MiXCR; each CDR3 protein has one entry. The sample includes about 1,400,000 distinct CDR3 sequences, approximately 38% of them seen just once. The sample taken for sequencing was blood. The receptors here all came from a woman younger than 35 in good health.

This clonotype occurred many times. The CDR3 DNA reads TGTGCCAGCACCCTAGCAGGGATAGAGGGTTCACCCCTCCACTTT. It encodes CASTLAGIEGSPLHF. The chain joins TRBV12-3 or TRBV12-4 to TRBJ1-6, with TRBD1 as a possible D gene (5 bases). The CDR3 runs 15 residues. Deletions cut 7 bases from V and 9 bases from J, with 19 bases between.

The chain combines TRBV20-1 with TRBJ2-1, with TRBD2 identical over 8 bases. This CDR3 has 14 residues. Per germline, CDR1 DFQATT and CDR2 SNEGSKA (reference sequence). V trimming: 5 bases; J trimming: 0 bases; junction bases outside the gene matches: 3. The CDR3 DNA reads as TGCAGTGCTGACGGGACTAGCTCCTACAATGAGCAGTTCTTC. It codes for CSADGTSSYNEQFF.

This clonotype appeared a few times. This rearrangement joins TRBV7-6 to TRBJ2-1; TRBD2 matches at 10 bases. The CDR3 is 18 residues long. J was trimmed by 3 bases and V by 5 bases; bases with no gene match: 13. Germline loops: CDR1 SGHVS, CDR2 FNYEAQ. CDR3 in amino acids: CASSMEAIAGGFYNEQFF. In nucleotides, the CDR3 is TGTGCCAGCAGCATGGAGGCCATAGCGGGGGGTTTCTACAATGAGCAGTTCTTC.

There are a few counts of this clonotype. The chain carries TRBV6-1 and TRBJ2-1; 8 bases match TRBD1. After removal of 6 bases from V and 0 bases from J, the junction contained 7 bases not matched to a gene. Germline values: CDR1 MNHNS, CDR2 SASEGT. There are 16 residues in the CDR3. The CDR3 loop reads CASSRQGTTSYNEQFF. CDR3 in DNA: TGTGCCAGCAGCCGACAGGGGACAACCTCCTACAATGAGCAGTTCTTC.